This TCR beta chain was observed in a study of siplizumab effects on memory and regulatory T cells. Sequenced by immunoSEQ multiplex PCR; TCRdb stores in-frame clones only, minus some. The sample lists approximately 100,000 clones; 85% to 95% were seen once. Overall study findings and caveats: Naive T cells seemed more diverse than memory cells and seemed major alloresponse contributors. Siplizumab cultures yielded proliferating Tregs whose suppressive function was not confirmed. Unstimulated subsets were the mapping target of only a minor fraction of alloreactive clones.

Details on this clone: Antigen: not known.

V was trimmed by 5 bases and J by 0 bases, leaving 13 bases between them. The germline gives CDR1 SGHVS, CDR2 FQNEAQ. There are 15 residues in the CDR3. The receptor was derived from a human donor in good health. The chain employs TRBV7-8 and TRBJ1-1; no clear D gene. The sample was non-Treg CD4+ T cells sorted from blood. Here the CDR3 reads CASSPLVTVNTEAFF. CDR3 nucleotide sequence: TGTGCCAGCAGCCCTTTGGTGACGGTGAACACTGAAGCTTTCTTT.